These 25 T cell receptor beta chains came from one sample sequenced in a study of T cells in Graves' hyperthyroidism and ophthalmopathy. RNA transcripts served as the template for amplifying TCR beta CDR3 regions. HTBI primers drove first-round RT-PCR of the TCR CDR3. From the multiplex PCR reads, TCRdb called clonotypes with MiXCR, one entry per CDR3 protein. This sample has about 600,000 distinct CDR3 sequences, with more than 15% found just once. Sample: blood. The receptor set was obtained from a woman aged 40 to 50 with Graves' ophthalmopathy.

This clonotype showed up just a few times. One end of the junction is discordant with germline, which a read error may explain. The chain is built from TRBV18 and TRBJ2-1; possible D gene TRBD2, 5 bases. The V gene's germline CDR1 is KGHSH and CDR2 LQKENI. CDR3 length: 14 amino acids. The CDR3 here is CASSPRVATNGQFF. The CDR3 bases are TGTGCCAGCTCACCACGTGTAGCGACCAATGGGCAGTTCTTC.

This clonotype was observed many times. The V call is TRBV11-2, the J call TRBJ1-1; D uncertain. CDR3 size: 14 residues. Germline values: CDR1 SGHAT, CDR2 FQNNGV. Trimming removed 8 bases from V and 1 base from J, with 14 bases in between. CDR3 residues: CASGVRAGNTEAFF. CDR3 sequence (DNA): TGTGCCAGCGGGGTAAGGGCGGGGAACACTGAAGCTTTCTTT.

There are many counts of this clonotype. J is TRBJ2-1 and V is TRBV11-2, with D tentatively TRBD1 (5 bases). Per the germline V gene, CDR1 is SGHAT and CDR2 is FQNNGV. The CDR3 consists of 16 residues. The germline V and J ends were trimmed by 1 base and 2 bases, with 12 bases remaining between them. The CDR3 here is CASSLAQGNTYNEQFF. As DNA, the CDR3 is TGTGCCAGCAGCTTAGCCCAGGGTAATACCTACAATGAGCAGTTCTTC. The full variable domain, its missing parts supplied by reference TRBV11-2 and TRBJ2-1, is EAGVAQSPRYKIIEKRQSVAFWCNPISGHATLYWYQQILGQGPKLLIQFQNNGVVDDSQLPKDRFSAERLKGVDSTLKIQPAKLEDSAVYLCASSLAQGNTYNEQFFGPGTRLTVL.

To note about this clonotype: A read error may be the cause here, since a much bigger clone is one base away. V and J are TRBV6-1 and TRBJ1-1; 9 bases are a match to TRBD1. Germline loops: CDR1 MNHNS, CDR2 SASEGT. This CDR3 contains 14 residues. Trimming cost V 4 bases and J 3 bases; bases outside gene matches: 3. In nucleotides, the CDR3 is TGTGCCAGCAGTGCACAGGGGGCTGACACTGAAGCTTTCTTT. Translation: CASSAQGADTEAFF.

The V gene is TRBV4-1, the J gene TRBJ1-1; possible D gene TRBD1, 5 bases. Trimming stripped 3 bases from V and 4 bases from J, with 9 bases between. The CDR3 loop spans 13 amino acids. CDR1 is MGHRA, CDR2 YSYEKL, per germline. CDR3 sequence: CASSHPGGTEAFF. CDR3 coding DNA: TGCGCCAGCAGCCACCCGGGGGGCACTGAAGCTTTCTTT.

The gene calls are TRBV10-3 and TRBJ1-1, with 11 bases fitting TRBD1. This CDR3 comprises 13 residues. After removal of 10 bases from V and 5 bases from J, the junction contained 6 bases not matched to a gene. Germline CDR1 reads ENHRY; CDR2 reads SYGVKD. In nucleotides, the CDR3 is TGTGCCACCGGGGGACAGGGGGGTACTGAAGCTTTCTTT. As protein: CATGGQGGTEAFF.

The CDR3 spells CASSDLIWEQYF. CDR3 DNA sequence: TGTGCCAGCAGTGATCTGATCTGGGAGCAGTACTTC. The chain carries TRBV28 and TRBJ2-7; no clear D. Trimming removed 5 bases from V and 7 bases from J, with 12 bases in between. Germline values: CDR1 MDHEN, CDR2 SYDVKM. The CDR3 has 12 amino acids.

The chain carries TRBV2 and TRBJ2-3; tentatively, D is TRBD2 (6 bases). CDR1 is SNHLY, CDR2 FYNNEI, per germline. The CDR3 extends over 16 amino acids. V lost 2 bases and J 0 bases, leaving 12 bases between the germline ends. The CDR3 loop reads CASSERGLGSTDTQYF. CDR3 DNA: TGTGCCAGCAGTGAACGGGGACTCGGCAGCACAGATACGCAGTATTTT.

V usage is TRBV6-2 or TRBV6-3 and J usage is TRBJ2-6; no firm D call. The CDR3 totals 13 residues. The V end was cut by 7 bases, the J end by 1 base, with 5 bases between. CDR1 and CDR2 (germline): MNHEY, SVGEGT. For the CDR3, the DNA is TGTGCCAGCATGACTTCTGGGGCCAACGTCCTGACTTTC. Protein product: CASMTSGANVLTF.

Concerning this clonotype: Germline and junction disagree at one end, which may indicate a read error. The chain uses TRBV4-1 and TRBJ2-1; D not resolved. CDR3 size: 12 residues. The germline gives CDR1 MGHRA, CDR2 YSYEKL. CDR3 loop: CASSSRENEQFF. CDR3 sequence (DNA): TGTGCCAGCTCCTCTAGAGAGAATGAGCAGTTCTTC.

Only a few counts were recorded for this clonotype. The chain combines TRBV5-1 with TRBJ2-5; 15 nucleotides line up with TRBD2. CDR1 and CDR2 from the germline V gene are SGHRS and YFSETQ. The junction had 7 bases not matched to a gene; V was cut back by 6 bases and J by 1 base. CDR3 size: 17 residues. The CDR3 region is CASNLGTSGGRQETQYF. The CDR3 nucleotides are TGCGCCAGCAACCTTGGGACTAGCGGGGGGCGCCAAGAGACCCAGTACTTC.

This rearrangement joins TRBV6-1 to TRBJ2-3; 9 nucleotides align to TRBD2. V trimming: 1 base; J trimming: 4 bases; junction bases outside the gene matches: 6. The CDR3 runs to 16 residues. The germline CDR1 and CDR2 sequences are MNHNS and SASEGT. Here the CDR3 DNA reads TGTGCCAGCAGTGAAGTGGTAGCGGGAGCCGCAGATACGCAGTATTTT. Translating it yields CASSEVVAGAADTQYF.

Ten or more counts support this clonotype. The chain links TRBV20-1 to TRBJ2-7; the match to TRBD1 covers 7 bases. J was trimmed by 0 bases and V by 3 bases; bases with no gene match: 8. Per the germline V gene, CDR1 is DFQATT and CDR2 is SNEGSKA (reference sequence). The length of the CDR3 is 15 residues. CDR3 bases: TGCAGTGCTAGGGTCCGACAGGGTGGCTCCTACGAGCAGTACTTC. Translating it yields CSARVRQGGSYEQYF.

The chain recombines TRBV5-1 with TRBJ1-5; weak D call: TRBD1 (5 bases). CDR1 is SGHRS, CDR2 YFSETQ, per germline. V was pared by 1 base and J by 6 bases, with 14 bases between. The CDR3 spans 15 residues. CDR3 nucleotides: TGCGCCAGCAGCTTGTCCCTAGCGGGGGGTCAGCCCCAGCATTTT. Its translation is CASSLSLAGGQPQHF.

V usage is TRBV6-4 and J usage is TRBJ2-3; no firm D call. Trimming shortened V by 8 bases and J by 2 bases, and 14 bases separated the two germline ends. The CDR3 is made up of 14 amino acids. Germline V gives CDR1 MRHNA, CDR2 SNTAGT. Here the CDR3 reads CASSAALHTDTQYF. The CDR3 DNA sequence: TGTGCCAGCTCGGCGGCACTGCACACAGATACGCAGTATTTT.

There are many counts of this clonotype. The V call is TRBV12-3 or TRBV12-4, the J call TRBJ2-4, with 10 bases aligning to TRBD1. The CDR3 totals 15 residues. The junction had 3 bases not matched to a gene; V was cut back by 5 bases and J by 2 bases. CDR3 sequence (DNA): TGTGCCAGCAGTAGGACAGGGGGGACCAAAAACATTCAGTACTTC. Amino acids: CASSRTGGTKNIQYF.

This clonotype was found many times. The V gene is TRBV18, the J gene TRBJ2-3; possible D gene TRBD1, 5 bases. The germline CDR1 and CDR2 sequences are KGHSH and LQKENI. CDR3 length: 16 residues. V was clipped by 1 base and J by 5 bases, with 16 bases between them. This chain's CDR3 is CASSPLSTGRKDTQYF. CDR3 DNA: TGTGCCAGCTCACCACTGAGCACAGGTCGGAAAGATACGCAGTATTTT.

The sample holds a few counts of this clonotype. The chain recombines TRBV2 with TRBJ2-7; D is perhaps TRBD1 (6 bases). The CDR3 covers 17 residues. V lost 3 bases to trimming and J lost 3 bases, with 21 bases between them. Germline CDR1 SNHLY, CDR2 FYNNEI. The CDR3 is CASSDRGRGIWSYEQYF. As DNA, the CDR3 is TGTGCCAGCAGTGATAGGGGCAGGGGAATTTGGAGCTACGAGCAGTACTTC.

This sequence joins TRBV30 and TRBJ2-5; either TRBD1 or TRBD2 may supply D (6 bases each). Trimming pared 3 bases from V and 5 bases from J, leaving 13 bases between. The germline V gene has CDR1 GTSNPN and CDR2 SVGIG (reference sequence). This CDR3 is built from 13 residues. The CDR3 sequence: CAWRLGGGETQYF. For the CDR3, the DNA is TGTGCCTGGAGGTTAGGAGGGGGTGAGACCCAGTACTTC. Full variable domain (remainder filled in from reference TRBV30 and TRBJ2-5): SQTIHQWPATLVQPVGSPLSLECTVEGTSNPNLYWYRQAAGRGLQLLFYSVGIGQISSEVPQNLSASRPQDRQFILSSKKLLLSDSGFYLCAWRLGGGETQYFGPGTRLLVL.

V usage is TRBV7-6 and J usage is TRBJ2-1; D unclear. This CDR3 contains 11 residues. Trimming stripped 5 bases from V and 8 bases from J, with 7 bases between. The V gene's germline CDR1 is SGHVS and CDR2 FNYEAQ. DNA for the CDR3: TGTGCCAGCAGCCGGACGGATGAGCAGTTCTTC. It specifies CASSRTDEQFF.

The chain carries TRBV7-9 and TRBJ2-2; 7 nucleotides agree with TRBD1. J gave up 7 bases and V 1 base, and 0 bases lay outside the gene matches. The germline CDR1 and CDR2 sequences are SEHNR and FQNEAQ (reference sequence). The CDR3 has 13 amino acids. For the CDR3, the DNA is TGTGCCAGCAGCTTAGGGGACAGCGGGGAGCTGTTTTTT. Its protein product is CASSLGDSGELFF.

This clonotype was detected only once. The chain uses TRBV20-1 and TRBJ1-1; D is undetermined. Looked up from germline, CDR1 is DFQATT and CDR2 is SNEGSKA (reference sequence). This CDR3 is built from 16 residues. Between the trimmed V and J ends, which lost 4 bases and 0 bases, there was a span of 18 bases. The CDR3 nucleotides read TGCAGTGCTATGAACCCTGGGGTTAAGATGAACACTGAAGCTTTCTTT. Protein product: CSAMNPGVKMNTEAFF.

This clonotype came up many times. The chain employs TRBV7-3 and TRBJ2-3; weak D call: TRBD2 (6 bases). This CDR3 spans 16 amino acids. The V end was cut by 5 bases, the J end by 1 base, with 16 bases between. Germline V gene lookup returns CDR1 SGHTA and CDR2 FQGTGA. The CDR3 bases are TGTGCCAGCAGCCTCAGCCTCGCTAGCGGCACAGATACGCAGTATTTT. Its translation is CASSLSLASGTDTQYF.

This chain's CDR3 is CSAREGGPEYSPLHF. The CDR3 bases are TGCAGTGCTAGAGAGGGGGGACCGGAATATTCACCCCTCCACTTT. V gene TRBV20-1 combines with J gene TRBJ1-6; TRBD1 might be the D (5 bases). V lost 0 bases, J lost 8 bases, and 14 bases lay in between. Germline CDR1 and CDR2: DFQATT and SNEGSKA (reference sequence). The CDR3 is 15 residues long.

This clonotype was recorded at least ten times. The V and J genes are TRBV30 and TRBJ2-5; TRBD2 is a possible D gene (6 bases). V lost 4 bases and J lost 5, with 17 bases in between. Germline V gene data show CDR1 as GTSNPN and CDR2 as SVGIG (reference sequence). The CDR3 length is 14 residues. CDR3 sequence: CAWKAGSAIETQYF. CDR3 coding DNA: TGTGCCTGGAAAGCCGGGAGCGCGATTGAGACCCAGTACTTC.